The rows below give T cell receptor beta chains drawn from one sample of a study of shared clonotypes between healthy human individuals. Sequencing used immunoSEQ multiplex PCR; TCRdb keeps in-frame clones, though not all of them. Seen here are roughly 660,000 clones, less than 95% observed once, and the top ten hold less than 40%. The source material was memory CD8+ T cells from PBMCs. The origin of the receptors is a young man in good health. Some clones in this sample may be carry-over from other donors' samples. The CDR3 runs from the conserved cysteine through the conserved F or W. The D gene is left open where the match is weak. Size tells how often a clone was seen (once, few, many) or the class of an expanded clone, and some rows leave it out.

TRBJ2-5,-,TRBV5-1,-,TGCGCCAGCAGCTTGCAGAACCAGCAAGAGACCCAGTACTTC,CASSLQNQQETQYF
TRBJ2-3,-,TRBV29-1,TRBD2,TGCAGCGCGAAAAGGACTAGCGGCCACACAGATACGCAGTATTTT,CSAKRTSGHTDTQYF
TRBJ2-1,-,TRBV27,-,TGTGCCAGCAGTTTAAGTAGATCCTACAATGAGCAGTTCTTC,CASSLSRSYNEQFF
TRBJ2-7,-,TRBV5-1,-,TGCGCCAGCAGCTCTCCTAGGGGGACTGTATACGAGCAGTACTTC,CASSSPRGTVYEQYF
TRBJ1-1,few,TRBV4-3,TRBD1,TGCGCCAGCAGCCAAGGACAGGGGGACACTGAAGCTTTCTTT,CASSQGQGDTEAFF
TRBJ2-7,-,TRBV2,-,TGTGCCAGCATCGGTACGGACTCCTACGAGCAGTACTTC,CASIGTDSYEQYF
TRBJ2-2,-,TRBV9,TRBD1,TGTGCCAGCAGCGCTTTAAGGACAGGGGGGACCGGGGAGCTGTTTTTT,CASSALRTGGTGELFF
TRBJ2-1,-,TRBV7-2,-,TGTGCCAGCAGACAGGGTTACAATGAGCAGTTCTTC,CASRQGYNEQFF
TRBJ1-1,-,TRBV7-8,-,TGTGCCAGCAGCCCCCGGGGGGTCTACACTGAAGCTTTCTTT,CASSPRGVYTEAFF
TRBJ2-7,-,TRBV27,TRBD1,TGTGCCAGCAGTTTATCGACGGGGGACAGGGACCCCTACGAGCAGTACTTC,CASSLSTGDRDPYEQYF
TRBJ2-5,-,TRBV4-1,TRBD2,TGCGCCAGCAGCCAAGATCAGGGTACTAGCGATCAAGAGACCCAGTACTTC,CASSQDQGTSDQETQYF
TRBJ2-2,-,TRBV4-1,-,TGCGCCAGCAGCCAACATTCGGGGGTGAACACCGGGGAGCTGTTTTTT,CASSQHSGVNTGELFF
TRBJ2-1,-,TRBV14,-,TGTGCCAGCAGCCAAGATCTGGGCATGAGGGACAATGAGCAGTTCTTC,CASSQDLGMRDNEQFF
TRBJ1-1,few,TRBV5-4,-,TGTGCCGTAACAGGGAACACTGAAGCTTTCTTT,CAVTGNTEAFF
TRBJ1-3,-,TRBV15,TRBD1,TGTGCCACCAGCGGTGACAGGGGCCATGGAAACACCATATATTTT,CATSGDRGHGNTIYF
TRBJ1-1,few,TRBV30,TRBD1,TGTGCCGGACAGGGAATGAACACTGAAGCTTTCTTT,CAGQGMNTEAFF
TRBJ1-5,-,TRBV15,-,TGTGCCACCAGCGCAGCGTGGGACAATCAGCCCCAGCATTTT,CATSAAWDNQPQHF